A selection of T cell receptor beta chains follows, all from one sample in a study of OX40 agonist ivuxolimab in advanced cancers. TCRdb's copy holds only in-frame clones and misses some; the assay was immunoSEQ multiplex PCR. The sample has more than 9,000 clones, over 55% seen once. Sequenced material: CD4+ or CD8+ T cells sorted from blood, taken in a trial of the OX40 agonist ivuxolimab. Source of these receptors: an adult with an advanced solid tumor such as melanoma, head and neck, liver or kidney cancer. Both conserved end residues are part of each CDR3. The order of the fields is V gene, J gene, D gene, CDR3 length, clone size, CDR3 DNA, CDR3 protein. The D gene is left open where the match is weak. Some rows mark clone size as missing; the rest say once, few, many or name a class of expanded clone.

TRBV7-9	TRBJ1-6	NA	14	NA	TGTGCCAGCAGCCATACGGGGTATAATTCACCCCTCCACTTT	CASSHTGYNSPLHF
TRBV27	TRBJ2-7	NA	11	once	TGTGCCAGCGTCCAAGGTTACGAGCAGTACTTC	CASVQGYEQYF
TRBV7-3	TRBJ1-2	TRBD1	16	few	TGTGCCAGCAGCTTAGCACAGACAGGGGGCATCTATGGCTACACCTTC	CASSLAQTGGIYGYTF
TRBV2	TRBJ1-1	NA	15	NA	TGTGCCAGTCCTGACCCGGCAGGGATAAACACTGAAGCTTTCTTT	CASPDPAGINTEAFF
TRBV7-6	TRBJ2-1	TRBD2	15	NA	TGTGCCAGCAGCCCCGCGGGACTAGCGGGAGATGAGCAGTTCTTC	CASSPAGLAGDEQFF
TRBV13	TRBJ2-7	TRBD2	16	NA	TGTGCCAGCAGCGGCTCCGGGACTAGCGGGATATACGAGCAGTACTTC	CASSGSGTSGIYEQYF
TRBV27	TRBJ1-4	NA	14	few	TGTGCCAGCGGTCGGGCACCCTATAATGAAAAACTGTTTTTT	CASGRAPYNEKLFF
TRBV7-8	TRBJ1-5	NA	14	medium-sized	TGTGCCAGCAGCCGCCGCCTTAAGGGTCAGCCCCAGCATTTT	CASSRRLKGQPQHF
TRBV9	TRBJ2-2	NA	12	NA	TGTGCCAGCAGCGCGAACACCGGGGAGCTGTTTTTT	CASSANTGELFF
TRBV4-1	TRBJ2-1	NA	18	NA	TGCGCCAGCAGCCAAGATTGGACGGCAGTGGACCCCGACAATGAGCAGTTCTTC	CASSQDWTAVDPDNEQFF
TRBV27	TRBJ1-4	NA	17	NA	TGTGTTAGCAGCCCCCGGGGAGCCTCTGCAACTAATGAAAAACTGTTTTTT	CVSSPRGASATNEKLFF
TRBV10-1	TRBJ2-2	TRBD1	15	NA	TGCGCCAGCAGTGACGGGACAGGGGACACCGGGGAGCTGTTTTTT	CASSDGTGDTGELFF
TRBV19	TRBJ1-1	NA	14	medium-sized	TGTGCCAGTAGTAATGGGGCATCGAACACTGAAGCTTTCTTT	CASSNGASNTEAFF
TRBV10-3	TRBJ2-7	TRBD1	15	medium-sized	TGTGCCATCAGTGAGATCGGGGACAGCACGGGGGAGCAGTACTTC	CAISEIGDSTGEQYF
TRBV19	TRBJ2-5	NA	13	NA	TGTGCCAGTAGTATCCCCGGGAGCGGGACCCAGTACTTC	CASSIPGSGTQYF
TRBV11-2	TRBJ1-1	NA	14	NA	TGTGCCAGCAGCTTAGAACCACAGGGTGAAAACGCTTTCTTT	CASSLEPQGENAFF
TRBV7-2	TRBJ2-6	NA	17	NA	TGTGCCAGCAGCTTAGGTGGCGGCTACTCTGGGGCCAACGTCCTGACTTTC	CASSLGGGYSGANVLTF
TRBV4-2	TRBJ2-3	TRBD2	17	NA	TGTGCCAGCAGCCAAGATCTAGCGGGAGTAGGCACAGATACGCAGTATTTT	CASSQDLAGVGTDTQYF
TRBV25-1	TRBJ1-2	NA	14	NA	TGTGCCAGCAGTGACAGGGGTTATAGCTATGGCTACACCTTC	CASSDRGYSYGYTF
TRBV13	TRBJ2-1	NA	13	NA	TGTGCCAGCAGCCCGATTCTAAAGGGTGAGCAGTTCTTC	CASSPILKGEQFF
TRBV18	TRBJ1-4	NA	16	NA	TGTGCCAGCTCACCGGTGGCTGGGGGCCTCAATGAAAAACTGTTTTTT	CASSPVAGGLNEKLFF
TRBV6-5	TRBJ2-7	TRBD2	14	NA	TGTGCCAGCAGTGAACCTAGCGGGAGGAAGGAGCAGTACTTC	CASSEPSGRKEQYF
TRBV18	TRBJ1-2	NA	17	NA	TGTGCCAGCTCACCACAGGACGGGCCTAACCCTAACTATGGCTACACCTTC	CASSPQDGPNPNYGYTF
TRBV29-1	TRBJ1-2	TRBD1	12	NA	TGCAGCGCCCGGGGACAGGGTTATGGCTACACCTTC	CSARGQGYGYTF
TRBV2	TRBJ1-5	NA	16	NA	TGTGCCAGCAGTGGCGGAGGGGAGGGTGGCGATCAGCCCCAGCATTTT	CASSGGGEGGDQPQHF
TRBV2	TRBJ2-1	NA	15	NA	TGTGCCAGCAGTGACTGGGTCAGCTCCTACAATGAGCAGTTCTTC	CASSDWVSSYNEQFF
TRBV6-1	TRBJ1-2	NA	16	medium-sized	TGTGCCAGCAGTGATAGGATCGGACGGATTTTATCAGGCTACACCTTC	CASSDRIGRILSGYTF
TRBV19	TRBJ2-1	NA	13	NA	TGTGCCAGTAGTATAGATGAGGACAATGAGCAGTTCTTC	CASSIDEDNEQFF
TRBV28	TRBJ1-1	NA	16	NA	TGTGCCAGCAGTCCCCGGCAGGGACCTAAAACGACTGAAGCTTTCTTT	CASSPRQGPKTTEAFF
TRBV7-9	TRBJ2-7	NA	12	NA	TGTGCCAGCAGCCCCCAGAGACACGAGCAGTACTTC	CASSPQRHEQYF
TRBV28	TRBJ1-2	NA	11	NA	TGTGCCAGCAGTTTTGAAAGCTCCTACACCTTC	CASSFESSYTF
TRBV11-2	TRBJ1-2	NA	17	NA	TGTGCCAGCAGCTTAGCTCACAGGGCCCCGCGTGGCTATGGCTACATCTTC	CASSLAHRAPRGYGYIF
TRBV27	TRBJ1-1	NA	13	NA	TGTGCCAGCAGGGGGGGGCTGCGGACTGAAGCTTTCTTT	CASRGGLRTEAFF
TRBV5-5	TRBJ2-7	NA	13	few	TGTGCCAGCAGCTTTCCTTCTTCCTACGAGCAGTACTTC	CASSFPSSYEQYF
TRBV7-2	TRBJ1-1	NA	13	NA	TGTGCCAGCAGCTGGGGGCGCGGCACTGAAGCTTTCTTT	CASSWGRGTEAFF
TRBV5-1	TRBJ2-1	TRBD1	15	medium-sized	TGCGCCAGCAGCTTGGTAGGGACAGCCTACAATGAGCAGTTCTTC	CASSLVGTAYNEQFF
TRBV30	TRBJ2-1	TRBD2	18	NA	TGTGCCTGGAGTGTACTACCAGACACAGCGGGAGGTCGGAATGAGCAGTTCTTC	CAWSVLPDTAGGRNEQFF
TRBV28	TRBJ2-1	TRBD2	16	NA	TGTGCCAGCAGTGTCTGGACTAGCGGGAGCCTCCATGAGCAGTTCTTC	CASSVWTSGSLHEQFF
TRBV4-1	TRBJ1-6	NA	15	NA	TGCGCCAGCAGCCAAGATCAGGAGACGGGGGAACCCCTCCACTTT	CASSQDQETGEPLHF
TRBV19	TRBJ2-2	TRBD1	14	NA	TGTGCCAGTAGTATGACAGGGGCCACCGGGGAGCTGTTTTTT	CASSMTGATGELFF
TRBV7-3	TRBJ2-1	TRBD2	16	few	TGTGCCAGCAGCTGGGGGACTAGCGGGATCTACAATGAGCAGTTCTTC	CASSWGTSGIYNEQFF